This TCR beta chain was documented in a study of shared clonotypes between healthy human individuals. Study context: Three plates each covered CD4 naive and memory; CD8 naive two, CD8 memory one. Whole-study findings and limits: Between a few donors, naive CD4 clonotypes were shared at a level of about 5%.

What CD8 memory combined were CD45RO+ cells and CCR7-negative CD45RA+ TemRA cells. Points on this clone: Its antigen is not known.

Investigators spread the genomic DNA of each subset evenly over several immunoSEQ plates. Sequencing used immunoSEQ multiplex PCR; TCRdb keeps in-frame clones, though not all of them. The data show roughly 410,000 clones, roughly 96% seen once. The CDR3 is 18 amino acids. Source material: memory CD8+ T cells sorted from blood. The subset was: CD45RO+ cells pooled with CCR7-negative TemRA cells. V and J are TRBV21-1 and TRBJ2-7. TRBV21-1 is noted as a pseudogene. The receptor was isolated from a man aged 25 to 45 in good health. CDR3 amino acids: CASSKVGYYPIDAYGQYF. The CDR3 coding sequence is TGTGCCAGCAGCAAAGTAGGGTACTACCCAATTGATGCGTACGGGCAGTACTTC.